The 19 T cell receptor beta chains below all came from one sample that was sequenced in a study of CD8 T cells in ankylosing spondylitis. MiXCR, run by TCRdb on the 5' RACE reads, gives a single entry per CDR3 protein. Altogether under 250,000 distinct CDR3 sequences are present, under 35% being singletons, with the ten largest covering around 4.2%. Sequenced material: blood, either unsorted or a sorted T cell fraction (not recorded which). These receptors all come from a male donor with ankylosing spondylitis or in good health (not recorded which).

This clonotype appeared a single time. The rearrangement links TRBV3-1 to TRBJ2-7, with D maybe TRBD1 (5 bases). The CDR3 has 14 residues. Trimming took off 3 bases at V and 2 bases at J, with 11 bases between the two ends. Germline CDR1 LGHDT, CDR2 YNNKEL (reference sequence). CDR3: CASSQTPGPYEQYF. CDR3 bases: TGTGCCAGCAGCCAGACCCCAGGGCCCTACGAGCAGTACTTC.

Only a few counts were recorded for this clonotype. The CDR3 region is CATSDLTARDTQYF. CDR3 sequence (DNA): TGTGCCACCAGTGATTTAACAGCACGAGATACGCAGTATTTT. V is TRBV24-1 and J is TRBJ2-3; no clear D. The CDR3 runs to 14 residues. V lost 1 base and J 5 bases, leaving 9 bases between the germline ends. Looked up from germline, CDR1 is KGHDR and CDR2 is SFDVKD.

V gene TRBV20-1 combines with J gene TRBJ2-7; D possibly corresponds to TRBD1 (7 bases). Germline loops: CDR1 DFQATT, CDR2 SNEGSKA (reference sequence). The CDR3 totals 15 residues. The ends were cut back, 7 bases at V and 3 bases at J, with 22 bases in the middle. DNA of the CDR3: TGCAGTGGCAGGGGGGATCTTGGGAGTGGCTACGAGCAGTACTTC. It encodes CSGRGDLGSGYEQYF.

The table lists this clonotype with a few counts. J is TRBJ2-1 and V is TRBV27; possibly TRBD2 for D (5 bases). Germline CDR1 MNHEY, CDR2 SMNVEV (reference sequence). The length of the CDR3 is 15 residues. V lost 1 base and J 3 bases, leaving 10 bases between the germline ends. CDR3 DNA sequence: TGTGCCAGCAGTTTATTCCGGGGAAGCTACAATGAGCAGTTCTTC. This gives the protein CASSLFRGSYNEQFF.

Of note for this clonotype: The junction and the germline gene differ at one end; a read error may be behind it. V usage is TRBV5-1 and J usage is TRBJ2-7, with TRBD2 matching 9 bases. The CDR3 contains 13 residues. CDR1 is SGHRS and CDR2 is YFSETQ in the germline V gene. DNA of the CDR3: TGTGCCAGCAGTTTAGCGGGGGTTTACGAGCAGTACTTC. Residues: CASSLAGVYEQYF.

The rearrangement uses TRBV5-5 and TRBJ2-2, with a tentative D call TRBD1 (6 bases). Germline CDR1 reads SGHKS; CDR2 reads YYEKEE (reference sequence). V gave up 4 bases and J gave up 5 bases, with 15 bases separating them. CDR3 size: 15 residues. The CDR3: CASSREGVITGELFF. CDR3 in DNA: TGTGCCAGCAGCCGTGAGGGGGTTATAACCGGGGAGCTGTTTTTT.

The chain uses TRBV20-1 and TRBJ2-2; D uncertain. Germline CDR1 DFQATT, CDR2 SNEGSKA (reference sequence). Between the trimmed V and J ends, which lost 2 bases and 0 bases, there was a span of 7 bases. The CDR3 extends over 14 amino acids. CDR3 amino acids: CSARLQANTGELFF. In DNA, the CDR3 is TGCAGTGCTAGACTCCAAGCGAACACCGGGGAGCTGTTTTTT.

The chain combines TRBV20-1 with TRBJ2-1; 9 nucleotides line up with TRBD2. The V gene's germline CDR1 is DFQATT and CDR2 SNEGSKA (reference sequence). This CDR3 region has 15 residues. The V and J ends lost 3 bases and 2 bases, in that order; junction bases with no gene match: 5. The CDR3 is CSASRGGGAYNEQFF. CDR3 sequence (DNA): TGCAGTGCTAGCCGGGGCGGGGGGGCCTACAATGAGCAGTTCTTC.

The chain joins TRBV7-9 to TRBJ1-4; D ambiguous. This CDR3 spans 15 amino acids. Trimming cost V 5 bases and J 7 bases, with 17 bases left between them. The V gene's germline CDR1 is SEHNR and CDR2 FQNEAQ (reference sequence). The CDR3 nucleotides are TGTGCCAGCAGCCCCAACGGTAAATCGGGTGAAAAACTGTTTTTT. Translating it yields CASSPNGKSGEKLFF. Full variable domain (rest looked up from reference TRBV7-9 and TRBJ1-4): DTGVSQNPRHKITKRGQNVTFRCDPISEHNRLYWYRQTLGQGPEFLTYFQNEAQLEKSRLLSDRFSAERPKGSFSTLEIQRTEQGDSAMYLCASSPNGKSGEKLFFGSGTQLSVL.

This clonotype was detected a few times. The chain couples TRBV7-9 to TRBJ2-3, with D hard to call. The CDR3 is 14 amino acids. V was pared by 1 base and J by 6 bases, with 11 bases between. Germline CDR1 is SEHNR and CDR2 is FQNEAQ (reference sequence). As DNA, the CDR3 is TGTGCCAGCAGCTTAGAATTTCGGGCCGATACGCAGTATTTT. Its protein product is CASSLEFRADTQYF. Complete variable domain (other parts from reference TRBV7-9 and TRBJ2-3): DTGVSQNPRHKITKRGQNVTFRCDPISEHNRLYWYRQTLGQGPEFLTYFQNEAQLEKSRLLSDRFSAERPKGSFSTLEIQRTEQGDSAMYLCASSLEFRADTQYFGPGTRLTVL.

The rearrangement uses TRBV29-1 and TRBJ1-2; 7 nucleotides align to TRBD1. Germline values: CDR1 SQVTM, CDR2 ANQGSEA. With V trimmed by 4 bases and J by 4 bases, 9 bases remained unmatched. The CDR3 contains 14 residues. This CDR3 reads CSVGGDSESYGYTF. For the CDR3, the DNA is TGCAGCGTTGGAGGGGACAGCGAGAGCTATGGCTACACCTTC.

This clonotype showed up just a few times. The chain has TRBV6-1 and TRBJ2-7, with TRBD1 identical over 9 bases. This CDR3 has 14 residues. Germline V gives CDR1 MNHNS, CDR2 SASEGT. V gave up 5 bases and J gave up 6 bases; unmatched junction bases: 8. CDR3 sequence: CASSPGTGRVEQYF. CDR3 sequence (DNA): TGTGCCAGCAGTCCCGGGACAGGGCGGGTCGAGCAGTACTTC.

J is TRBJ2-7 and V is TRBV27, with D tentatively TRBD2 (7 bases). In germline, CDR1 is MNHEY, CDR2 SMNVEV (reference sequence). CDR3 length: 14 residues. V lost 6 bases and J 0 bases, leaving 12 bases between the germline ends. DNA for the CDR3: TGTGCCAGCAGCCTCGGGGGGCACTCCTACGAGCAGTACTTC. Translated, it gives CASSLGGHSYEQYF.

This CDR3 reads CASSPGGAGNQPQHF. In DNA, the CDR3 is TGTGCCAGCAGTCCAGGTGGGGCAGGGAATCAGCCCCAGCATTTT. The rearrangement links TRBV12-3 or TRBV12-4 to TRBJ1-5, with D possibly being TRBD1 (5 bases). Trimming removed 5 bases from V and 4 bases from J, with 15 bases in between. The CDR3 is 15 residues long.

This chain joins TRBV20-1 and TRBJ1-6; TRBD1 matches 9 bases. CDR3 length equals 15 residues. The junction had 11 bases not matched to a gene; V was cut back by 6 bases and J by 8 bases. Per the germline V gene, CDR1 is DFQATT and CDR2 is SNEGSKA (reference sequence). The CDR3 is CSAPGTGRGDSPLHF. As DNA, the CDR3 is TGCAGTGCGCCCGGGACAGGGAGGGGCGATTCACCCCTCCACTTT.

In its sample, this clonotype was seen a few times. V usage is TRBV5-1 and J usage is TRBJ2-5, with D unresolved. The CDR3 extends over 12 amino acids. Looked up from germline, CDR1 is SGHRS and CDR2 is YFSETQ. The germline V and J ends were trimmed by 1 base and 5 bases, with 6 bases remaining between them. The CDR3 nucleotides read TGCGCCAGCAGCTTGAACAGTGAGACCCAGTACTTC. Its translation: CASSLNSETQYF.

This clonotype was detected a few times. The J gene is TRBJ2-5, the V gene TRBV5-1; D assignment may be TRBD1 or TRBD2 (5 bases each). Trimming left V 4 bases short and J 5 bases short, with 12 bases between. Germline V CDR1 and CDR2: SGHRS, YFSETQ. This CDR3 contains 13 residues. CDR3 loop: CASSRDVVETQYF. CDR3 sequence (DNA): TGCGCCAGCAGCCGGGACGTGGTGGAGACCCAGTACTTC.

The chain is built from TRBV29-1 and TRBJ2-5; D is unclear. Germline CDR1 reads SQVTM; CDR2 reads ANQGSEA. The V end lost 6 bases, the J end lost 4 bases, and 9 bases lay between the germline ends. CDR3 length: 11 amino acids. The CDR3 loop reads CSVQLGETQYF. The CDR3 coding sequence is TGCAGCGTGCAATTGGGAGAGACCCAGTACTTC.

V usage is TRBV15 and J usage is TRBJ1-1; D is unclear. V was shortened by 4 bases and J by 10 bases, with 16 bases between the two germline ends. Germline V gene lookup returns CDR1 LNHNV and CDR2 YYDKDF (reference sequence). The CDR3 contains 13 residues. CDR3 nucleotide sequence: TGTGCCACCAGCACGGGCCTTTCGGGGAGAGCTTTCTTT. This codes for CATSTGLSGRAFF.